The 27 T cell receptor beta chains below come from one sample, sequenced in a study of blood T cell repertoires in COVID-19. Sequenced by immunoSEQ multiplex PCR; TCRdb stores in-frame clones only, minus some. Counted here are 90,000 to 100,000 clones, 70% to 80% occurring once; the ten biggest clones make up approximately 24%. Source material: peripheral blood. These receptors were taken from a man between 65 and 85 years old with acute or convalescent COVID-19.

The chain carries TRBV18 and TRBJ2-1; 10 bases map to TRBD2. CDR3 size: 16 residues. Germline CDR1 reads KGHSH; CDR2 reads LQKENI. V lost 10 bases to trimming and J lost 7 bases; unmatched junction nucleotides: 16. The CDR3 coding sequence is TGTGCCACCGCGACCCCTGTTGGACTAGCGGTAAATGAGCAGTTCTTC. This codes for CATATPVGLAVNEQFF.

This clone was seen just once. The gene calls are TRBV19 and TRBJ2-7, with D tentatively TRBD1 (7 bases). V was pared by 1 base and J by 3 bases, with 10 bases between. CDR3 length: 14 amino acids. Germline CDR1 LNHDA, CDR2 SQIVND (reference sequence). CDR3 amino acids: CASSIGQGGYEQYF. The CDR3, as DNA: TGTGCCAGTAGTATAGGACAGGGAGGCTACGAGCAGTACTTC.

This rearrangement joins TRBV11-3 to TRBJ2-3; 11 bases map to TRBD2. Germline lookup yields CDR1 SGHNT and CDR2 YENEEA. J was trimmed by 0 bases and V by 1 base; bases with no gene match: 9. This CDR3 spans 19 amino acids. The CDR3 DNA reads TGTGCCAGCAGCTTAGGGGGCCTAGCGGGAGGCAATAGCACAGATACGCAGTATTTT. Its protein product is CASSLGGLAGGNSTDTQYF.

The chain employs TRBV10-1 and TRBJ2-3, with 9 bases lining up with TRBD2. The CDR3 extends over 15 amino acids. CDR1 and CDR2 (germline): WNHNN, SYGVQD (reference sequence). Unmatched junction bases numbered 14, after V lost 11 bases and J lost 5 bases. Here the CDR3 DNA reads TGCGCCTCCTCCCCTCCAGCGGGAGGAGGAGATACGCAGTATTTT. It specifies CASSPPAGGGDTQYF.

This chain uses TRBV2 with TRBJ2-2; D is perhaps TRBD1 (6 bases). Per germline, CDR1 SNHLY and CDR2 FYNNEI. Trimming cost V 5 bases and J 6 bases, with 16 bases left between them. CDR3 length: 15 amino acids. Here the CDR3 reads CASSTSLQGPGELFF. CDR3 bases: TGTGCCAGCAGTACCTCCCTACAGGGCCCCGGGGAGCTGTTTTTT.

The gene calls are TRBV5-8 and TRBJ2-3; TRBD1 agrees at 7 bases. CDR1 and CDR2 from the germline V gene are SGHTS and YDEGEE. V trimming: 1 base; J trimming: 0 bases; junction bases outside the gene matches: 2. The CDR3 has 15 residues. CDR3 DNA sequence: TGTGCCAGCAGCTTGACAGGGGATAGCACAGATACGCAGTATTTT. As protein: CASSLTGDSTDTQYF. Variable domain in full (rest from reference TRBV5-8 and TRBJ2-3): EAGVTQSPTHLIKTRGQQATLRCSPISGHTSVYWYQQALGLGLQFLLWYDEGEERNRGNFPPRFSGRQFPNYSSELNVNALELEDSALYLCASSLTGDSTDTQYFGPGTRLTVL.

The chain couples TRBV19 to TRBJ2-7; TRBD2 is a possible D gene (5 bases). The V end was cut by 5 bases, the J end by 3 bases, with 14 bases between. CDR1 is LNHDA, CDR2 SQIVND, per germline (reference sequence). This CDR3 spans 14 amino acids. The CDR3 region is CASSPAGSVYEQYF. CDR3 coding DNA: TGTGCCAGTAGTCCGGCGGGCTCCGTCTACGAGCAGTACTTC.

The CDR3 DNA is TGCGCCAGCAGCCCCGAGCCGGGAGATACGCAGTATTTT. As protein: CASSPEPGDTQYF. The rearrangement uses TRBV4-1 and TRBJ2-3; D remains unclear. The CDR3 is made up of 13 amino acids. V was shortened by 4 bases and J by 5 bases, with 10 bases between the two germline ends. CDR1 MGHRA and CDR2 YSYEKL come from the germline V gene.

The chain links TRBV18 to TRBJ2-1; perhaps TRBD2 as D (6 bases). This CDR3 has 18 amino acids. V lost 3 bases and J lost 5, with 23 bases in between. The germline V gene encodes CDR1 KGHSH and CDR2 LQKENI. The DNA of the CDR3 is TGTGCCAGCTCACCGCGCTCCCTGGAGGGGAAGATAAACAATGAGCAGTTCTTC. Amino acids: CASSPRSLEGKINNEQFF.

The genes are TRBV6-5 and TRBJ2-7; 9 bases line up with TRBD2. J was trimmed by 3 bases and V by 5 bases; bases with no gene match: 8. The germline V gene encodes CDR1 MNHEY and CDR2 SVGAGI. The CDR3 contains 15 residues. In DNA form, the CDR3 reads TGTGCCAGCAGTACCCGGGGTAGCGGGGGCTACGAGCAGTACTTC. This translates into CASSTRGSGGYEQYF.

V usage is TRBV25-1 and J usage is TRBJ2-1; a weak D match, TRBD2 (6 bases). V lost 7 bases to trimming and J lost 0 bases, with 22 bases between them. CDR1 and CDR2 (germline): MGHDK, SYGVNS. The CDR3 extends over 18 amino acids. The CDR3 here is CASILGSGALISYNEQFF. Written as DNA, the CDR3 is TGTGCCAGCATCTTAGGATCGGGAGCGCTTATCTCCTACAATGAGCAGTTCTTC.

There are a few counts of this clone. The chain's CDR3 is CSVDGTSGTDTQYF. Here the CDR3 DNA reads TGCAGCGTTGACGGGACTAGCGGCACAGATACGCAGTATTTT. V and J are TRBV29-1 and TRBJ2-3; 10 nucleotides match TRBD2. The germline gives CDR1 SQVTM, CDR2 ANQGSEA. This CDR3 has 14 amino acids. The J segment lost 1 base and the V segment lost 3 bases, leaving 1 base of the junction unmatched.

The chain carries TRBV7-9 and TRBJ2-1; 8 bases map to TRBD2. Per germline, CDR1 SEHNR and CDR2 FQNEAQ (reference sequence). This CDR3 comprises 15 residues. Trimming at V came to 2 bases and at J to 0 bases, leaving 0 bases not matched to a gene. The CDR3 reads CASSLSGSSYNEQFF. In DNA form, the CDR3 reads TGTGCCAGCAGCTTAAGCGGGAGCTCCTACAATGAGCAGTTCTTC.

This clone was counted only a few times. The chain uses TRBV29-1 and TRBJ2-3; 9 bases match TRBD2. The CDR3 covers 14 residues. Trimming removed 7 bases from V and 2 bases from J; junction bases left unmatched: 7. The germline gives CDR1 SQVTM, CDR2 ANQGSEA. The CDR3 region is CSAAGGRATDTQYF. For the CDR3, the DNA is TGCAGCGCGGCGGGGGGGCGCGCCACAGATACGCAGTATTTT.

This chain links TRBV29-1 with TRBJ2-2; perhaps TRBD1 as D (5 bases). Germline loops: CDR1 SQVTM, CDR2 ANQGSEA. The CDR3 is 13 residues long. The V gene lost 8 bases and the J gene lost 7 bases, with 17 bases spanning the gap. CDR3 protein: CSSRAGWSGELFF. In DNA, the CDR3 is TGCAGCTCACGAGCAGGGTGGAGCGGGGAGCTGTTTTTT.

The sample holds one count of this clone. The chain is built from TRBV6-5 and TRBJ2-7, with TRBD2 as a possible D gene (6 bases). The CDR3 loop spans 13 amino acids. Between the trimmed V and J ends, which lost 6 bases and 2 bases, there was a span of 11 bases. Germline assignment: CDR1 MNHEY and CDR2 SVGAGI. The CDR3: CASSPRGAYEQYF. CDR3 coding DNA: TGTGCCAGCAGCCCCCGCGGGGCCTACGAGCAGTACTTC.

The rearrangement links TRBV18 to TRBJ2-6, with 11 bases matching TRBD2. The CDR3 covers 19 residues. CDR1 KGHSH and CDR2 LQKENI come from the germline V gene. The V and J ends lost 3 bases and 0 bases, in that order; junction bases with no gene match: 7. CDR3 sequence (DNA): TGTGCCAGCTCACCTTACGGGACTAGCGGTATCTCTGGGGCCAACGTCCTGACTTTC. The encoded protein is CASSPYGTSGISGANVLTF.

The rearrangement uses TRBV12-3 or TRBV12-4 and TRBJ1-5; 7 nucleotides line up with TRBD1. The CDR3 runs 13 residues. V shed 5 bases and J 2 bases; nucleotides not matched to a gene: 0. CDR3 bases: TGTGCCAGCAGTGGGACAGGCAATCAGCCCCAGCATTTT. Its translation: CASSGTGNQPQHF.

This rearrangement joins TRBV28 to TRBJ2-5; weak D call: TRBD2 (5 bases). The CDR3 has 13 residues. CDR1 is MDHEN and CDR2 is SYDVKM in the germline V gene. V dropped 5 bases and J dropped 10 bases, with 17 bases sitting between them. In DNA form, the CDR3 reads TGTGCCAGCAGTAGAGAGGGCCTCCGCAACCAGTACTTC. Translation: CASSREGLRNQYF.

This clone was observed many times. V usage is TRBV11-2 and J usage is TRBJ1-5; D is possibly TRBD1 (5 bases). The CDR3 runs to 16 residues. Germline-derived CDR1 and CDR2 are SGHAT and FQNNGV. Between the trimmed V and J ends, which lost 0 bases and 6 bases, there was a span of 15 bases. The CDR3 spells CASSLELGTGVQPQHF. The DNA for the CDR3 is TGTGCCAGCAGCTTAGAGCTGGGGACGGGAGTTCAGCCCCAGCATTTT.

The J gene is TRBJ2-1, the V gene TRBV21-1; the D call in the table, TRBD2, was not verified against the DNA. TRBV21-1 is a pseudogene locus. This CDR3 is 16 amino acids long. CDR3 region: CASSKYASGTHNEQFF. CDR3 bases: TGTGCCAGCAGCAAATATGCTAGCGGGACGCATAATGAGCAGTTCTTC.

The CDR3 coding sequence is TGTGCCAGCACCCCGGGACAGCAAGAGACCCAGTACTTC. This codes for CASTPGQQETQYF. This chain connects TRBV5-4 to TRBJ2-5; 7 bases fit TRBD1. CDR1 and CDR2 from the germline V gene are SGHNT and YYREEE (reference sequence). The CDR3 is made up of 13 amino acids. V was pared by 6 bases and J by 2 bases, with 4 bases of the junction left unmatched.

The chain combines TRBV7-3 with TRBJ2-7; weak D call: TRBD2 (5 bases). Germline assignment: CDR1 SGHTA and CDR2 FQGTGA. The V end was cut by 5 bases, the J end by 6 bases, with 14 bases between. The CDR3 totals 13 residues. The DNA for the CDR3 is TGTGCCAGCAGCCCGGGATCTCCGGGCGAGCAGTACTTC. Its translation is CASSPGSPGEQYF. The full variable domain, completed using reference TRBV7-3 and TRBJ2-7, is GAGVSQTPSNKVTEKGKYVELRCDPISGHTALYWYRQSLGQGPEFLIYFQGTGAADDSGLPNDRFFAVRPEGSVSTLKIQRTERGDSAVYLCASSPGSPGEQYFGPGTRLTVT.

V and J are TRBV5-1 and TRBJ2-7; TRBD2 matches 14 bases. The junction had 5 bases not matched to a gene; V was cut back by 3 bases and J by 0 bases. This CDR3 comprises 17 residues. Germline V gives CDR1 SGHRS, CDR2 YFSETQ. This chain's CDR3 is CASSSGLAGGYSYEQYF. The CDR3 region has the DNA TGCGCCAGCAGCTCCGGACTAGCGGGAGGCTACTCCTACGAGCAGTACTTC.

This rearrangement joins TRBV18 to TRBJ1-1; 7 bases line up with TRBD1. The V gene end was trimmed by 4 bases and the J gene end by 1 base; junction bases not matched to a gene: 3. The germline CDR1 and CDR2 sequences are KGHSH and LQKENI. This CDR3 is 14 amino acids long. The CDR3 protein is CASSHRDRNTEAFF. The CDR3 DNA reads TGTGCCAGCTCACACCGGGACAGGAACACTGAAGCTTTCTTT.

This clone was found a few times. The chain has TRBV7-2 and TRBJ2-5; the match to TRBD1 covers 10 bases. Trimming removed 1 base from V and 4 bases from J; junction bases left unmatched: 3. Per the germline V gene, CDR1 is SGHTA and CDR2 is FQGNSA. This CDR3 comprises 15 residues. Written as DNA, the CDR3 is TGTGCCAGCAGCTTAGGGACAGGGGGACGAGAGACCCAGTACTTC. Amino acid sequence: CASSLGTGGRETQYF.

The genes are TRBV11-3 and TRBJ2-7, with a weak D call TRBD2 (6 bases). Germline loops: CDR1 SGHNT, CDR2 YENEEA. With 1 base removed from V and 4 bases from J, the gap between germline ends came to 11 bases. This CDR3 region has 14 residues. The DNA for the CDR3 is TGTGCCAGCAGCTTAGCGGCAGGGAGGTACGAGCAGTACTTC. It specifies CASSLAAGRYEQYF.